Each of the 18 T cell receptor beta chains below was sequenced from the same sample in a study of T cells in Graves' hyperthyroidism and ophthalmopathy. RNA transcripts were the template for amplifying TCR beta CDR3 regions. During a first-round RT-PCR of the TCR CDR3, the HTBI primer set was used. Each CDR3 protein gets one entry after TCRdb re-called the multiplex PCR reads with MiXCR. The table records more than 300,000 distinct CDR3 sequences, approximately 15% of them present only once. The sample consisted of blood. These receptors all stem from a woman aged 30 to 39 with Graves' hyperthyroidism.

There are many counts of this clonotype. CDR3 in DNA: TGTGCCAGCAGCTTAGGGCTTCCAGAAAACTACGAGCAGTACTTC. Its translation is CASSLGLPENYEQYF. The chain has TRBV7-2 and TRBJ2-7, with D hard to call. Germline loops: CDR1 SGHTA, CDR2 FQGNSA. The V and J ends lost 1 base and 3 bases respectively, with 13 bases between them. The CDR3 sequence is 15 residues long.

This sequence joins TRBV5-1 and TRBJ2-5, with D unclear. This CDR3 spans 15 amino acids. The V gene's germline CDR1 is SGHRS and CDR2 YFSETQ. V was cut by 4 bases and J by 2 bases, with 15 bases left in between. This CDR3 reads CASSDGLGWQETQYF. CDR3 coding DNA: TGCGCCAGCAGCGACGGGCTCGGGTGGCAAGAGACCCAGTACTTC.

This clonotype has a count of ten or more. This sequence joins TRBV19 and TRBJ2-7; no clear D. Trimming took 5 bases from V and 0 from J, leaving 8 bases between them. Germline V gene lookup returns CDR1 LNHDA and CDR2 SQIVND (reference sequence). The CDR3 sequence is 13 residues long. The CDR3, as DNA: TGTGCCAGTAGTGGGCAGCCCTCCTACGAGCAGTACTTC. It is translated as CASSGQPSYEQYF.

The chain carries TRBV18 and TRBJ2-7; D unresolved. This CDR3 has 14 amino acids. Germline V gives CDR1 KGHSH, CDR2 LQKENI. Deletions cut 3 bases from V and 6 bases from J, with 15 bases between. The CDR3 is CASSPATTGGEQYF. The CDR3 DNA reads TGTGCCAGCTCACCGGCGACAACGGGTGGCGAGCAGTACTTC.

The chain joins TRBV6-2 or TRBV6-3 to TRBJ1-1, with 7 bases identical to TRBD1. Germline loops: CDR1 MNHEY, CDR2 SVGEGT. CDR3 length equals 18 residues. V gave up 0 bases and J gave up 4 bases; unmatched junction bases: 14. CDR3 region: CASSYSVGLGQVSTEAFF. The CDR3, as DNA: TGTGCCAGCAGTTACTCCGTGGGACTAGGACAGGTGAGCACTGAAGCTTTCTTT.

At least ten counts were recorded for this clonotype. The chain has TRBV28 and TRBJ1-5; 7 nucleotides agree with TRBD1. The junction had 11 bases not matched to a gene; V was cut back by 6 bases and J by 0 bases. Germline V lookup: CDR1 MDHEN, CDR2 SYDVKM. The CDR3 has 17 residues. This CDR3 reads CASSPYRGRSSNQPQHF. CDR3 sequence (DNA): TGTGCCAGCAGCCCGTACAGGGGCCGGAGTAGCAATCAGCCCCAGCATTTT.

This clonotype was seen only a few times. The chain links TRBV28 to TRBJ1-2; D is perhaps TRBD1 (5 bases). Germline V gene sequence: CDR1 MDHEN, CDR2 SYDVKM. This CDR3 contains 13 residues. Trimming stripped 2 bases from V and 3 bases from J, with 7 bases between. The CDR3 is CASSLPGDYGYTF. CDR3 sequence (DNA): TGTGCCAGCAGTTTACCGGGGGACTATGGCTACACCTTC.

This clonotype appeared many times. The chain recombines TRBV5-5 with TRBJ1-5; D unresolved. The V end was cut by 1 base, the J end by 3 bases, with 8 bases between. CDR1 and CDR2 (germline): SGHKS, YYEKEE (reference sequence). The length of the CDR3 is 14 residues. As DNA, the CDR3 is TGTGCCAGCAGCTTGTCCACAGTCAATCAGCCCCAGCATTTT. Translated: CASSLSTVNQPQHF.

This clonotype was observed at least ten times. This chain links TRBV7-2 with TRBJ2-1, with TRBD2 matching 8 bases. Germline CDR1 SGHTA, CDR2 FQGNSA. The CDR3 has 15 amino acids. Losses at the gene ends were 1 base for V and 6 bases for J; bases not matched to a gene: 5. CDR3 region: CASSLVGLVANEQFF. For the CDR3, the DNA is TGTGCCAGCAGCTTAGTGGGACTAGTTGCCAATGAGCAGTTCTTC.

This clonotype was picked up many times. V usage is TRBV28 and J usage is TRBJ2-7, with 7 bases aligning to TRBD1. The V segment lost 6 bases and the J segment 3 bases; nucleotides outside the gene matches: 2. Germline CDR1 is MDHEN and CDR2 is SYDVKM. The CDR3 contains 12 residues. The CDR3 nucleotides read TGTGCCAGCAGGGGACAGAGCTACGAGCAGTACTTC. Its translation is CASRGQSYEQYF.

This clonotype was seen at least ten times. The CDR3 loop is CAITPGNYGYTF. The CDR3 DNA follows: TGTGCCATCACCCCAGGGAACTATGGCTACACCTTC. The chain has TRBV10-3 and TRBJ1-2; D is perhaps TRBD1 (5 bases). CDR1 is ENHRY, CDR2 SYGVKD, per germline. V lost 7 bases, J lost 2 bases, and 8 bases lay in between. The CDR3 extends over 12 amino acids.

This clonotype was detected many times. This chain links TRBV11-1 with TRBJ2-1; D is perhaps TRBD1 (6 bases). The germline gives CDR1 SGHAT, CDR2 FQDESV (reference sequence). CDR3 length equals 15 residues. Trimming removed 4 bases at V and 7 bases at J, with 17 bases between. CDR3 DNA: TGTGCCAGCAGCTCCCGGGAACAGGGAAAAAATGAGCAGTTCTTC. Encoded protein: CASSSREQGKNEQFF.

A remark on this clonotype: A much larger clonotype is one base distant, so this may be a read error. The CDR3 bases are TGCAGCGTTGGACGGGAGTACGATGAGCAGTTCTTC. The encoded protein is CSVGREYDEQFF. V and J are TRBV29-1 and TRBJ2-1, with D possibly TRBD2 on 6 matching bases. Trimming pared 4 bases from V and 8 bases from J, leaving 12 bases between. The CDR3 totals 12 residues. CDR1 and CDR2 from the germline V gene are SQVTM and ANQGSEA.

This clonotype turned up a few times. The chain is built from TRBV7-9 and TRBJ1-3; no clear D. CDR1 is SEHNR, CDR2 FQNEAQ, per germline (reference sequence). V gave up 5 bases and J gave up 1 base, with 9 bases separating them. The length of the CDR3 is 14 residues. CDR3 DNA sequence: TGTGCCAGCAGCCCGCGGGTTTCTGGAAACACCATATATTTT. Its protein is CASSPRVSGNTIYF.

The rearrangement links TRBV15 to TRBJ2-3; no definite D call. The CDR3 spans 17 residues. Germline V CDR1 and CDR2: LNHNV, YYDKDF (reference sequence). Trimming pared 0 bases from V and 1 base from J, leaving 14 bases between. The chain's CDR3 is CATSREPGGWGTDTQYF. CDR3 coding DNA: TGTGCCACCAGCAGAGAGCCGGGCGGCTGGGGCACAGATACGCAGTATTTT.

This chain uses TRBV5-1 with TRBJ2-7; D uncertain. V lost 5 bases, J lost 4 bases, and 19 bases lay in between. Looked up from germline, CDR1 is SGHRS and CDR2 is YFSETQ. The CDR3 loop spans 15 amino acids. In DNA, the CDR3 is TGCGCCAGCAGGGTAGGTCTTGGCTCATCATACGAGCAGTACTTC. It translates to CASRVGLGSSYEQYF.

This clonotype was found many times. The chain is built from TRBV28 and TRBJ1-1, with a tentative D call TRBD1 (5 bases). Germline values: CDR1 MDHEN, CDR2 SYDVKM. The CDR3 runs to 15 residues. V lost 5 bases, J lost 3 bases, and 16 bases lay in between. Here the CDR3 DNA reads TGTGCCAGCAGTCCATGGGGGTCTGCCGACACTGAAGCTTTCTTT. Translated: CASSPWGSADTEAFF.

Ten or more counts support this clonotype. The rearrangement joins TRBV7-6 to TRBJ2-1, with TRBD2 as a possible D gene (6 bases). Trimming pared 3 bases from V and 8 bases from J, leaving 14 bases between. The CDR3 totals 14 residues. Germline CDR1 reads SGHVS; CDR2 reads FNYEAQ. Here the CDR3 reads CASSLSGEGHEQFF. As DNA, the CDR3 is TGTGCCAGCAGCTTGTCGGGAGAGGGGCATGAGCAGTTCTTC.